This TCR beta chain was captured in a study of blood T cell repertoires in COVID-19 (dated by TCRdb to about 2020). A note on the overall study: Collaborator samples came from the United States, Italy and Spain and covered acute and convalescent phases of COVID-19. Sample metadata almost always included a de-identified subject ID, COVID-19 status, age in years and sex. The prospective study material was composed of cDNA or gDNA derived from T cells, B-cell-depleted T cells, or PBMCs. The samples were drawn from the first 160 participants of the ongoing ImmuneRACE study and from 1,254 subjects provided by 6 global collaborators. The dataset comprised deeply sampled blood TCRbeta repertoires from subjects exposed to, actively infected with, or recovered from COVID-19. The repertoires were released in a freely available public database meant as a resource for research on the immune response to SARS-CoV-2. Where available, HLA class I and class II types were taken from metadata supplied by the sample provider and were not determined by assay-based typing. The investigation overall reported the following: The amount of clinical and demographic metadata varied by source and participant and was provided uncurated.

The CDR3 runs 13 amino acids, cysteine and phenylalanine included. Left in the record is the CDR3 DNA by itself, 39 bases read in frame from the first base. At the junction V is shortened by 4 bases and J by 9 bases; bases outside the gene matches: 3. The CDR1 and CDR2 encoded by the germline V gene (reference sequence) are LNHDA and SQIVND. Enrolling through a virtual design, the prospective study's participants ranged in age from roughly 18 to 95 years and lived across roughly 23 United States geographic areas. To assign participants to cohorts, the prospective study relied on clinical history that participants themselves reported in a screening survey and a study questionnaire. In the prospective study, whole blood, serum and a nasopharyngeal or oropharyngeal swab were collected from each participant by mobile phlebotomists. Prospective study participants could optionally give additional blood draws and questionnaires over an approximately two-month period. Prospective study blood samples were shipped either frozen or at room temperature before DNA extraction.

About this clone: It has no known antigen specificity. One base away there is no much larger clone; base qualities are not given.

TCRbeta CDR3 regions were amplified from genomic DNA by means of the immunoSEQ Assay, a bias-controlled multiplex PCR. The original methods were these. Within the assay, amplification of reference gene primers was used to estimate how many nucleated cells each sample contained. To quantify the absolute abundance of each unique TCRbeta CDR3 rearrangement, sequence reads were collapsed and filtered. Productive Simpson clonality was computed per sample as the square root of Simpson's diversity index over productive rearrangements. Held by TCRdb, this immuneACCESS table contains in-frame sequences only and omits some clones. Under half of the omission traces to an unresolved V gene where checked; the cause of the rest is unknown. V and J calls and clone size follow that table, whereas D and trimming were derived from the DNA. This sample lists approximately 270,000 clones; 70% to 90% were detected once. The leading ten clones occupy approximately 4% of the sample.

The TCR comes from a woman in her twenties or thirties with acute COVID-19. The V and J genes are TRBV19 and TRBJ2-1, with 10 bases in between that match TRBD2. Input material: PBMCs or T cells enriched from blood (not recorded which). The CDR3 loop reads CASSSLAGVEQFF. The bases read TGTGCCAGTAGTAGCCTAGCGGGAGTTGAGCAGTTCTTC.